This entry lists 9 T cell receptor beta chains sequenced from one sample in a study of beta chain features in type 1 diabetes. Their cognate antigens are unknown. Study-level results: Patients with Type 1 diabetes showed moderately but significantly shorter TCRB CDR3s in all four CD4+ subsets.

The entirety of the isolated RNA underwent reverse transcription, so expressed TCRB transcripts were sequenced. Using immunoSEQ multiplex PCR, the repertoire was profiled, and TCRdb retains in-frame clones only, with some absent. The data contain over 600,000 clones, roughly an eighth of them singletons. The sample consisted of naive CD4+ T cells from blood. The receptors here all came from a young man with type 1 diabetes.

This chain joins TRBV6-5 and TRBJ1-3; D is unclear. The germline V gene has CDR1 MNHEY and CDR2 SVGAGI. The CDR3 covers 11 residues. The CDR3 DNA reads TGTGCGTCAGACTCTGGAAACACCATATATTTT. This encodes CASDSGNTIYF.

This clone was seen a handful of times. The rearrangement links TRBV27 to TRBJ1-1; no firm D call. The germline V gene has CDR1 MNHEY and CDR2 SMNVEV (reference sequence). Deletions cut 0 bases from V and 3 bases from J, with 8 bases between. The CDR3 consists of 14 residues. For the CDR3, the DNA is TGTGCCAGCAGTTTATCAGGGTTCCACACTGAAGCTTTCTTT. Its translation is CASSLSGFHTEAFF.

A few counts support this clone. The chain links TRBV9 to TRBJ1-2; D is perhaps TRBD1 (5 bases). The CDR3 is 16 amino acids. Trimming left V 1 base short and J 2 bases short, with 15 bases between. Germline V gene data show CDR1 as SGDLS and CDR2 as YYNGEE. In nucleotides, the CDR3 is TGTGCCAGCAGCGTAACAACGCGGGGCGAGAACTATGGCTACACCTTC. As protein: CASSVTTRGENYGYTF.

About this clone: This specimen includes other DNA sequences encoding the same CDR3. The chain joins TRBV30 to TRBJ2-3; D is uncertain. Germline values: CDR1 GTSNPN, CDR2 SVGIG (reference sequence). Between the trimmed V and J ends, which lost 1 base and 0 bases, there was a span of 5 bases. This CDR3 spans 13 amino acids. The CDR3 coding sequence is TGTGCCTGGAGTGGACTCAGCACAGATACGCAGTATTTT. It yields the protein CAWSGLSTDTQYF.

The rearrangement uses TRBV6-5 and TRBJ2-3; D is perhaps TRBD2 (6 bases). V was pared by 2 bases and J by 1 base, with 10 bases between. This CDR3 has 15 residues. Germline assignment: CDR1 MNHEY and CDR2 SVGAGI. In DNA, the CDR3 is TGTGCCAGCAGTTACGATGGCGGGGGCACAGATACGCAGTATTTT. It is translated as CASSYDGGGTDTQYF.

This clone turned up a few times. The V call is TRBV7-2, the J call TRBJ1-2; possibly TRBD1 for D (5 bases). The ends were cut back, 5 bases at V and 1 base at J, with 14 bases in the middle. The CDR3 totals 15 residues. In germline, CDR1 is SGHTA, CDR2 FQGNSA. The CDR3 DNA sequence: TGTGCCAGCAGCCCAAGGGGCGGGGTTAACTATGGCTACACCTTC. As protein: CASSPRGGVNYGYTF.

This clone was found a few times. The chain joins TRBV2 to TRBJ1-6, with no clear D. V lost 5 bases and J lost 13, with 9 bases in between. This CDR3 spans 11 amino acids. Germline CDR1 is SNHLY and CDR2 is FYNNEI. For the CDR3, the DNA is TGTGCCAGCAGTACGGGGATCCCCCTCCACTTT. It yields the protein CASSTGIPLHF.

The chain couples TRBV28 to TRBJ1-4, with D unclear. Looked up from germline, CDR1 is MDHEN and CDR2 is SYDVKM. V lost 6 bases, J lost 4 bases, and 12 bases lay in between. The CDR3 sequence is 14 residues long. CDR3 DNA: TGTGCCAGCAGCTTGACACCTAATAATGAAAAACTGTTTTTT. Protein product: CASSLTPNNEKLFF.

The gene calls are TRBV28 and TRBJ1-5; a weak D match, TRBD1 (5 bases). The V gene's germline CDR1 is MDHEN and CDR2 SYDVKM. The V end lost 8 bases, the J end lost 9 bases, and 17 bases lay between the germline ends. This CDR3 has 13 amino acids. This CDR3 reads CASASGIRGPQHF. DNA of the CDR3: TGTGCCAGCGCCTCAGGGATTCGGGGGCCCCAGCATTTT.